The clone carrying this T cell receptor beta chain showed up just a few times. These data originate in a study of shared clonotypes between healthy human individuals. Using immunoSEQ multiplex PCR, the repertoire was profiled, and TCRdb retains in-frame clones only, with some absent. The sample lists about 980,000 clones; over 75% were seen once. The TCR sequence derives from a man aged 18 to 30 in good health. Source material: memory CD4+ T cells sorted from blood. Stated subset: CD45RA-negative fraction.

The DNA of the CDR3 is TGTGCCAGCAGCCCTCGCCTCGGAGAGACCCAGTACTTC. It specifies CASSPRLGETQYF. The chain combines TRBV7-2 with TRBJ2-5; D call uncertain. The CDR3 runs 13 residues. V lost 5 bases, J lost 4 bases, and 11 bases lay in between. Germline V gene data show CDR1 as SGHTA and CDR2 as FQGNSA. The whole variable domain, filled in from reference TRBV7-2 and TRBJ2-5, reads GAGVSQSPSNKVTEKGKDVELRCDPISGHTALYWYRQSLGQGLEFLIYFQGNSAPDKSGLPSDRFSAERTGGSVSTLTIQRTQQEDSAVYLCASSPRLGETQYFGPGTRLLVL.